This T cell receptor (beta chain) was found in a study of early T cells in non-severe SARS-CoV-2 infection. Unique molecular identifiers (one per individual cDNA molecule) were attached. One entry per CDR3 protein results from TCRdb running MiXCR on the 5' RACE reads. The sample contains some 66,000 distinct CDR3 sequences, around 14% of which appear only once. The germline gives CDR1 KGHDR, CDR2 SFDVKD. The CDR3 runs to 13 residues. V shed 4 bases and J 5 bases; nucleotides not matched to a gene: 3. Sequenced sample: whole blood. V and J are TRBV24-1 and TRBJ1-2; 7 bases fit TRBD1. This TCR was recovered from an adult who was a healthcare worker with PCR-confirmed SARS-CoV-2 infection or an uninfected control (not recorded which). DNA for the CDR3: TGTGCCACCAGTGACACAGGGGATTATGGCTACACCTTC. This encodes CATSDTGDYGYTF.